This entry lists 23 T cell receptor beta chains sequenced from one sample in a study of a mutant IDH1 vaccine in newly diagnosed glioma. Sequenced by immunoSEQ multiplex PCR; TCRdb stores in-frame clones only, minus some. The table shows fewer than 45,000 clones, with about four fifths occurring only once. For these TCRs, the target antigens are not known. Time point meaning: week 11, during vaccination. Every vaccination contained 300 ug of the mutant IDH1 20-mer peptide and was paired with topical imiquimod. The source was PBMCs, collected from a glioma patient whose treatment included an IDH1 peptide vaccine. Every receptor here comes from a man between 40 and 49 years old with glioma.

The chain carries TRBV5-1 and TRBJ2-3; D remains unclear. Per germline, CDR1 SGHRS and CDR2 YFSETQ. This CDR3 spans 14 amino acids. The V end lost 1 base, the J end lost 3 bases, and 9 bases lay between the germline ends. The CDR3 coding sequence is TGCGCCAGCAGCTTGTCGCCCGATACAGATACGCAGTATTTT. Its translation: CASSLSPDTDTQYF.

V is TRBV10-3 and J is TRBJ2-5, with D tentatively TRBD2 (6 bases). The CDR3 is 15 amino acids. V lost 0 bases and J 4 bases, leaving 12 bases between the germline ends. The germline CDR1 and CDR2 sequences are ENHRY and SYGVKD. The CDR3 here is CAISESAGSPETQYF. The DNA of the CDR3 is TGTGCCATCAGTGAGTCGGCGGGGTCTCCAGAGACCCAGTACTTC.

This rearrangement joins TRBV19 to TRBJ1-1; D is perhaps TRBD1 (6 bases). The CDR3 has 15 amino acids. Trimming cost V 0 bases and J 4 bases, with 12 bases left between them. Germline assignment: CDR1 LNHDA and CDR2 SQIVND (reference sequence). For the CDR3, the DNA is TGTGCCAGTAGTATAGATCCGGGGGCAGGCACTGAAGCTTTCTTT. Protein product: CASSIDPGAGTEAFF.

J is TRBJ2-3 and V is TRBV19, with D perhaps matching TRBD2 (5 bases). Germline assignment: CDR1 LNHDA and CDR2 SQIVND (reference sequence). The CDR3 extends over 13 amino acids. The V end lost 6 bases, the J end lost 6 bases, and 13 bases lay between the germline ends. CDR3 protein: CASSPRGPDTQYF. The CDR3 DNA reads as TGTGCCAGTAGCCCCAGAGGGCCGGATACGCAGTATTTT. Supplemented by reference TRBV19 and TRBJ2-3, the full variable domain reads DGGITQSPKYLFRKEGQNVTLSCEQNLNHDAMYWYRQDPGQGLRLIYYSQIVNDFQKGDIAEGYSVSREKKESFPLTVTSAQKNPTAFYLCASSPRGPDTQYFGPGTRLTVL.

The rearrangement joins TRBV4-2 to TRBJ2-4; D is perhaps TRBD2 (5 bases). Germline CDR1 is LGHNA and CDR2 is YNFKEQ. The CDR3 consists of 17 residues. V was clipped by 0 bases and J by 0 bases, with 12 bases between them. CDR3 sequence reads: CASSQEVQAGAKNIQYF. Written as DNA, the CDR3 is TGTGCCAGCAGCCAAGAGGTTCAGGCGGGAGCCAAAAACATTCAGTACTTC.

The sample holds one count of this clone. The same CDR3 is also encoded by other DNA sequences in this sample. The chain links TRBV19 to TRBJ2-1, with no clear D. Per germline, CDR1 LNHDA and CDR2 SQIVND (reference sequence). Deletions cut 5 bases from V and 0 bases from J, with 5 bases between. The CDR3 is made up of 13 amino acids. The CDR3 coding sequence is TGTGCCAGTAGTCCCAGCTCCTACAATGAGCAGTTCTTC. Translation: CASSPSSYNEQFF.

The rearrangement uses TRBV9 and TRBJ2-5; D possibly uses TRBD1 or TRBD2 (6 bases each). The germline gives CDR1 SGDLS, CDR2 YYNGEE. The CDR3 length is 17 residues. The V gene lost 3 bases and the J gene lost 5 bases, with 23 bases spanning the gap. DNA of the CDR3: TGTGCCAGCAGCGAGGCCGAGGGGGGCTTGGGCGGGGAGACCCAGTACTTC. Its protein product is CASSEAEGGLGGETQYF. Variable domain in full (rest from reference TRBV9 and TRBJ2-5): DSGVTQTPKHLITATGQRVTLRCSPRSGDLSVYWYQQSLDQGLQFLIQYYNGEERAKGNILERFSAQQFPDLHSELNLSSLELGDSALYFCASSEAEGGLGGETQYFGPGTRLLVL.

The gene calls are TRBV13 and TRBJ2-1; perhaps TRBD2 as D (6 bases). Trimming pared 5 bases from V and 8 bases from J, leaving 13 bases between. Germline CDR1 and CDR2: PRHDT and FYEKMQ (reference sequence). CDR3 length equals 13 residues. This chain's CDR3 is CASSLASGDEQFF. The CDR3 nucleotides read TGTGCCAGCAGCCTCGCATCGGGGGATGAGCAGTTCTTC.

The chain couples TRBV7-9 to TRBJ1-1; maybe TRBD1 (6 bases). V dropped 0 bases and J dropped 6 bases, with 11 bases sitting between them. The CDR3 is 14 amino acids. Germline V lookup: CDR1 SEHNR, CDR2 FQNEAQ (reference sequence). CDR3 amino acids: CASSLAATGPEAFF. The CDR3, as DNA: TGTGCCAGCAGCTTAGCGGCGACAGGCCCTGAAGCTTTCTTT. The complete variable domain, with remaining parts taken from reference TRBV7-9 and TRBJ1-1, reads DTGVSQNPRHKITKRGQNVTFRCDPISEHNRLYWYRQTLGQGPEFLTYFQNEAQLEKSRLLSDRFSAERPKGSFSTLEIQRTEQGDSAMYLCASSLAATGPEAFFGQGTRLTVV.

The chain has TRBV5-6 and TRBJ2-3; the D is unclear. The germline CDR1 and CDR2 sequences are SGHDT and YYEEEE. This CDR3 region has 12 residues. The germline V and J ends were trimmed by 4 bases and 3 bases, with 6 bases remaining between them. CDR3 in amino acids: CASSPGTDTQYF. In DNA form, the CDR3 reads TGTGCCAGCAGCCCGGGTACAGATACGCAGTATTTT.

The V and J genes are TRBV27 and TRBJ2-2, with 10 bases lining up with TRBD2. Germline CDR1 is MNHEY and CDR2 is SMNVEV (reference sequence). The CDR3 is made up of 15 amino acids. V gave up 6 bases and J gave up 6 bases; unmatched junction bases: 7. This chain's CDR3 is CASRPGTSDAGELFF. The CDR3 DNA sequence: TGTGCCAGCAGACCAGGGACTAGCGACGCCGGGGAGCTGTTTTTT.

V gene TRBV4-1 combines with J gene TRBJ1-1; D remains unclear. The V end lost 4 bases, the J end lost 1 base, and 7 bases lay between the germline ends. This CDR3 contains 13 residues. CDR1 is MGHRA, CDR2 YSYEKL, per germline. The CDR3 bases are TGCGCCAGCAGCCTCTACAGGAACACTGAAGCTTTCTTT. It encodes CASSLYRNTEAFF.

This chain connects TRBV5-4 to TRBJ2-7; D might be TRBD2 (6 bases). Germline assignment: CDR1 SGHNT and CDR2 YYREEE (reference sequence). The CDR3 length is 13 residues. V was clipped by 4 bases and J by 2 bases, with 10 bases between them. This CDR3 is CASSPGLTYEQYF. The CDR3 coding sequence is TGTGCCAGCAGCCCGGGACTTACCTACGAGCAGTACTTC.

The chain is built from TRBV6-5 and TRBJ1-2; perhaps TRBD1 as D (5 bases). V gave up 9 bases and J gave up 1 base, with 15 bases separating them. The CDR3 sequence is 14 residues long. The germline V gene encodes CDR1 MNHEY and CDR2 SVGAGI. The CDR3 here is CASTRWGGNYGYTF. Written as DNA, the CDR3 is TGTGCCAGTACCCGGTGGGGGGGTAACTATGGCTACACCTTC.

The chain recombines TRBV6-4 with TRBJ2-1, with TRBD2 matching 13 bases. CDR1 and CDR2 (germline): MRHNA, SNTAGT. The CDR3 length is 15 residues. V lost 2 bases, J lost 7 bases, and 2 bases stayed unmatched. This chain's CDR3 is CASSDRTSGRNEQFF. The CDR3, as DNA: TGTGCCAGCAGTGACCGGACTAGCGGGAGAAATGAGCAGTTCTTC.

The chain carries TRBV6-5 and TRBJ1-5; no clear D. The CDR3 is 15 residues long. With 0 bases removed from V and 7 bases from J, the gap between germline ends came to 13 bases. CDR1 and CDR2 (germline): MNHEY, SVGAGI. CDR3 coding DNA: TGTGCCAGCAGTTACTCATACAACGGAGGGCAGCCCCAGCATTTT. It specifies CASSYSYNGGQPQHF.

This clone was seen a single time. This CDR3 is CASSEEMGGETQYF. The CDR3 DNA reads as TGTGCCAGCAGTGAAGAAATGGGGGGGGAGACCCAGTACTTC. The rearrangement links TRBV2 to TRBJ2-5, with 7 bases aligning to TRBD2. J lost 5 bases, V lost 1 base, and 4 bases had no gene match. From germline, CDR1 is SNHLY and CDR2 FYNNEI. The CDR3 is 14 residues long.

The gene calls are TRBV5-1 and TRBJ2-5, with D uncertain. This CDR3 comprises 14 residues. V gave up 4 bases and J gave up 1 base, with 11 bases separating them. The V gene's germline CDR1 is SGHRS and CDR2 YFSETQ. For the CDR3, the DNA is TGCGCCAGCAGCCCGGATGGCTCCCAAGAGACCCAGTACTTC. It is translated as CASSPDGSQETQYF.

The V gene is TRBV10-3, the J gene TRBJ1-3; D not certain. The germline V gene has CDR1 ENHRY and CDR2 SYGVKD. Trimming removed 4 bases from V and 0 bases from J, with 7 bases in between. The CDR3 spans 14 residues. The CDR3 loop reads CAISVSSSGNTIYF. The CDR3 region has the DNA TGTGCCATCAGTGTGTCTAGCTCTGGAAACACCATATATTTT.

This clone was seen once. The CDR3 region is CASLRGVNTEAFF. The CDR3 nucleotides read TGTGCCAGCCTCAGGGGTGTGAACACTGAAGCTTTCTTT. V and J are TRBV7-6 and TRBJ1-1; TRBD1 is a possible D gene (6 bases). The CDR3 has 13 amino acids. Trimming removed 8 bases at V and 0 bases at J, with 10 bases between. From germline, CDR1 is SGHVS and CDR2 FNYEAQ. The entire variable domain, with the rest obtained from reference TRBV7-6 and TRBJ1-1, is as follows: GAGVSQSPRYKVTKRGQDVALRCDPISGHVSLYWYRQALGQGPEFLTYFNYEAQQDKSGLPNDRFSAERPEGSISTLTIQRTEQRDSAMYRCASLRGVNTEAFFGQGTRLTVV.

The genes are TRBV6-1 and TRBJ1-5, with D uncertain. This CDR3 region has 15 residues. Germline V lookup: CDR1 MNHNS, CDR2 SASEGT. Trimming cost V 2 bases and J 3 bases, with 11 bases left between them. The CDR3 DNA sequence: TGTGCCAGCAGTGAATTCTGGGGAAACAATCAGCCCCAGCATTTT. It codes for CASSEFWGNNQPQHF.

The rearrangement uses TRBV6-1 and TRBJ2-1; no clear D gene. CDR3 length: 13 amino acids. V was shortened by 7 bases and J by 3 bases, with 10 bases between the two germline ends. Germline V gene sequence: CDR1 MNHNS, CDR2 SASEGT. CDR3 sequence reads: CASTQSDYNEQFF. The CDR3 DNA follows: TGTGCCAGCACCCAGTCCGACTACAATGAGCAGTTCTTC.

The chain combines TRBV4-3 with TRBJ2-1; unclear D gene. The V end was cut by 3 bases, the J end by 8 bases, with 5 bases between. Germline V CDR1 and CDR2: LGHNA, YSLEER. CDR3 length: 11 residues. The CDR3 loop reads CASSQGYEQFF. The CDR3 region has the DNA TGCGCCAGCAGCCAGGGCTATGAGCAGTTCTTC.